The source of this T cell receptor (beta chain) is a study of GPR56 and killer-like receptors on CD4 memory cells (dated by TCRdb to about 2019). Regarding the study in general: According to the study's proposal, human CD4+ memory T-cell differentiation and cytokine production potential are marked by the progressive acquisition of KLRB1, KLRG1, GPR56 and then KLRF1. The healthy blood donors were described in the study as age-matched to the liver disease patients, whose median age was nearly 70 years. The paper's findings and limits, for the study overall: TCR repertoires overlapped especially between the late populations 4 and 5, and partly population 3. Rather than full repertoires, the diversity and similarity analyses used only the 100 most expanded clones in each population. The authors took the finding that clones dominating late populations 4 and 5 were also present in early populations 1 and 2 as evidence for linear differentiation. Low clonal frequency was observed in the marker-negative population, and a progressive increase in clonal frequency, with a corresponding decrease in TCRbeta diversity, was observed along the proposed pathway.

For CDR1 and CDR2, the germline V gene lists MNHEY and SVGEGT. The CDR3 starts with the cysteine, ends with the phenylalanine, and has 14 residues. No coding sequence is recorded. This clonotype is large (0.1 to 1%) on the basis of its frequency; no count is available. Its antigen remains undetermined. Instrument on record: Illumina HiSeq 2500. Sequencing libraries were built by amplifying the recombined TCRbeta locus with a previously published PCR protocol. Per the source publication's procedure: Reads whose average quality score was below 30 were removed, and the reads that remained were processed with IMSEQ. Each clonotype was defined by the combination of Vbeta gene, Jbeta gene and CDR3 amino acid sequence. To quantify how much the repertoires of different populations overlapped, the Morisita-Horn index was computed on the top 100 expanded clones. Renyi diversity profiles, calculated on the top 100 expanded clones, were used to assess clonal diversity. Each CDR3 protein sequence appears as one entry after TCRdb reprocessed the reads, and no DNA is included. In this record, the V and J calls reflect TCRdb's handling and not the investigators' own analysis. Per the sample table, the count is 2,500 to 4,000 distinct CDR3 sequences. The ten largest clones represent about 5.1% of the sample.

Before TCRbeta sequencing, fluorescence-activated cell sorting was used to enrich five KLR/GPR56-defined CD4+ populations. TCRbeta repertoires of five CD4+ T-cell subsets defined by KLRB1, KLRG1, GPR56 and KLRF1 expression were sequenced to test a linear memory differentiation pathway. TCR-sequenced cells came from peripheral blood of healthy control individuals, reported as five donors in the TCRbeta analysis figure. Heparinized peripheral blood was collected, and every sample was processed within one hour of retrieval. Blood was diluted 1:2 in PBS, and peripheral blood mononuclear cells were then isolated from the diluted blood at room temperature by Biocoll density gradient centrifugation. CD4+ T cells were enriched from freshly isolated PBMCs by magnetic sorting with anti-CD4 MicroBeads before flow sorting. A BD FACSAria II was used to sort CD4+ T cells, enriched from the PBMCs of healthy donors, according to marker expression. Surface staining used anti-KLRB1 clone 191B8, anti-KLRF1 clone 4A4.D10 and anti-KLRG1 clone REA261 antibodies from Miltenyi Biotec.

The specimen was memory CD4+ T cells from blood. The rearranged segments are TRBV6-2 or TRBV6-3 and TRBJ2-1; lacking DNA, the TRBD1 call made by TCRdb goes unchecked. The sequence came from a human donor in good health. The CDR3 in this case is CASSYWGQWHEQFF.